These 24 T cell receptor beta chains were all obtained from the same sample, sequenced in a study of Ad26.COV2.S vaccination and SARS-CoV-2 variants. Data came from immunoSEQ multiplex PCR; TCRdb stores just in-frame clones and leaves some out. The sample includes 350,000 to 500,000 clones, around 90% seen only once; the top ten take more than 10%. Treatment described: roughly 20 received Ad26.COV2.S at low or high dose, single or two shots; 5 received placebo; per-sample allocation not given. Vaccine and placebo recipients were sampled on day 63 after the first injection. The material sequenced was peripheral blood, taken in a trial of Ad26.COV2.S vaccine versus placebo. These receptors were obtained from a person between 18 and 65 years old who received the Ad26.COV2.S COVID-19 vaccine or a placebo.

Written as DNA, the CDR3 is TGTGCCAGCAGCCAGTTATCCTCCTACAATGAGCAGTTCTTC. Protein: CASSQLSSYNEQFF. V and J are TRBV14 and TRBJ2-1; D call uncertain. Trimming removed 3 bases at V and 0 bases at J, with 6 bases between. The germline V gene encodes CDR1 SGHDN and CDR2 FVKESK. The CDR3 runs to 14 residues.

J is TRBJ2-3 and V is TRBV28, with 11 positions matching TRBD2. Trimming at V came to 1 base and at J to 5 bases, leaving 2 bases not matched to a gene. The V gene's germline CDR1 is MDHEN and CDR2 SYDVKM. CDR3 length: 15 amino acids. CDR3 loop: CASSLYGLAGDTQYF. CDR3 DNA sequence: TGTGCCAGCAGTTTATATGGACTAGCGGGAGATACGCAGTATTTT.

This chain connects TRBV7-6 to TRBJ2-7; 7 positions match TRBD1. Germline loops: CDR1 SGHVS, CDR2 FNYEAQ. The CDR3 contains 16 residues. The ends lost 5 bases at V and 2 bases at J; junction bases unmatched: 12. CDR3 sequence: CASSPAQSTGAYEQYF. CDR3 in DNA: TGTGCCAGCAGCCCCGCCCAATCCACAGGGGCCTACGAGCAGTACTTC.

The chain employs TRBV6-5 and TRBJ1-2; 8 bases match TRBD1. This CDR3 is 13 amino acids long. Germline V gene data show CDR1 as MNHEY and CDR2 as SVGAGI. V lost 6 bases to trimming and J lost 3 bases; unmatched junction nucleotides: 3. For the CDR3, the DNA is TGTGCCAGCAGCAGGGGGCAGGACTATGGCTACACCTTC. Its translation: CASSRGQDYGYTF.

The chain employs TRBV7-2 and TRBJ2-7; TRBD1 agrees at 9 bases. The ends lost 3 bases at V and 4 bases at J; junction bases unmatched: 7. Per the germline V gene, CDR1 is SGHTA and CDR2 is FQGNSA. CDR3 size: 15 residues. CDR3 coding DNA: TGTGCCAGCAGCTTGACGCCGGGACAGGGTTACGAGCAGTACTTC. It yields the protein CASSLTPGQGYEQYF.

CDR3 DNA: TGCGCCAGCAGCCAATGGGGACAGAGCTATGGCTACACCTTC. It encodes CASSQWGQSYGYTF. The V call is TRBV4-3, the J call TRBJ1-2, with TRBD1 matching over 7 bases. Germline CDR1 is LGHNA and CDR2 is YSLEER. The CDR3 covers 14 residues. Trimming at V came to 2 bases and at J to 4 bases, leaving 4 bases not matched to a gene.

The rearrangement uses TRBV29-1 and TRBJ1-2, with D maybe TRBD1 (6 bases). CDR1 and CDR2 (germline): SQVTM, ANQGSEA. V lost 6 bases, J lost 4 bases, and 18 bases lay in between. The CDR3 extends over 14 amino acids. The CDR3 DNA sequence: TGCAGCGTAGAACGGGACATACACGTCTATGGCTACACCTTC. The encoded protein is CSVERDIHVYGYTF.

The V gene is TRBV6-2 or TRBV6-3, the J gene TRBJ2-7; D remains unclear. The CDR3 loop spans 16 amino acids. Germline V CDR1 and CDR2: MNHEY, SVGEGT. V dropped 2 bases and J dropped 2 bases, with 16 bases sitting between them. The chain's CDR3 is CASSYGPTRGTYEQYF. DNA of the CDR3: TGTGCCAGCAGTTACGGCCCAACCCGCGGAACCTACGAGCAGTACTTC.

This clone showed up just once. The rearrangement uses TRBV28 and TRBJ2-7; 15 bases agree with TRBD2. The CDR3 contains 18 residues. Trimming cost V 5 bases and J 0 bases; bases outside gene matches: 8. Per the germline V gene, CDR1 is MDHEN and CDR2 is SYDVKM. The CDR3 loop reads CASSDPGLAGGLSYEQYF. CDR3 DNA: TGTGCCAGCAGTGACCCGGGACTAGCGGGAGGTCTCTCCTACGAGCAGTACTTC.

CDR3: CASRPRTGYGYTF. The CDR3 nucleotides are TGTGCCAGCAGACCTCGGACGGGCTATGGCTACACCTTC. The chain recombines TRBV6-5 with TRBJ1-2; D not resolved. The V and J ends lost 6 bases and 4 bases respectively, with 12 bases between them. The CDR3 is made up of 13 amino acids. Germline V gene lookup returns CDR1 MNHEY and CDR2 SVGAGI.

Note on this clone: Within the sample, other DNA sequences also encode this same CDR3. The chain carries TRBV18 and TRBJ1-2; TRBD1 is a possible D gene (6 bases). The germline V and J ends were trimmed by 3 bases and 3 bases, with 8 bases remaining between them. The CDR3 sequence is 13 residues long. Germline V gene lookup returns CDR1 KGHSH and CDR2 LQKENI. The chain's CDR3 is CASSPDRDYGYTF. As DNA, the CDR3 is TGTGCCAGCTCACCGGACAGAGACTATGGCTACACCTTC.

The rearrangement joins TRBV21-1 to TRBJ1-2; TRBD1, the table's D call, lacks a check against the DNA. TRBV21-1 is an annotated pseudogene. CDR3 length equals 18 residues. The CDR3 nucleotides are TGTGCCAGCAGCAAATTGGAAGTTGACAGGGGGCTATGGTATGGCTACACCTTC. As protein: CASSKLEVDRGLWYGYTF.

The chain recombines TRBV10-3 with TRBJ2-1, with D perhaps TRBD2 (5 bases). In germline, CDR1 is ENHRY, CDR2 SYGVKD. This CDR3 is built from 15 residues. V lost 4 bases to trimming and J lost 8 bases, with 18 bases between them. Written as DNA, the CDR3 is TGTGCCATCAGTGGGTCTCGCCGGGGAAGCGATGAGCAGTTCTTC. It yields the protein CAISGSRRGSDEQFF.

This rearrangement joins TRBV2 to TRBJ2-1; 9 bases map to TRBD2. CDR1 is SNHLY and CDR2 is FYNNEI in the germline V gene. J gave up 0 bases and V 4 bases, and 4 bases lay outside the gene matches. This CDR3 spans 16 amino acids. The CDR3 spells CASSVIAGVSYNEQFF. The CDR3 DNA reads TGTGCCAGCAGTGTAATAGCGGGAGTCTCCTACAATGAGCAGTTCTTC.

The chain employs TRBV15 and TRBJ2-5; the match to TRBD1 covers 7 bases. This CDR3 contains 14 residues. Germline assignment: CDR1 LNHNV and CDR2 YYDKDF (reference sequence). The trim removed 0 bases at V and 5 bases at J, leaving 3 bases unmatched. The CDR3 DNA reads TGTGCCACCAGCAGAGATACAGGGGCCGAGACCCAGTACTTC. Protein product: CATSRDTGAETQYF. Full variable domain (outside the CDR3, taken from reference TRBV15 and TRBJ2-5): DAMVIQNPRYQVTQFGKPVTLSCSQTLNHNVMYWYQQKSSQAPKLLFHYYDKDFNNEADTPDNFQSRRPNTSFCFLDIRSPGLGDTAMYLCATSRDTGAETQYFGPGTRLLVL.

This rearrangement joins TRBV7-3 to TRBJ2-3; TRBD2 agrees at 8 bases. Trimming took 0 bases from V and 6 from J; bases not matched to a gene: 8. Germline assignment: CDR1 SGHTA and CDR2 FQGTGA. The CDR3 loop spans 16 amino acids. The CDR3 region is CASSLTLSGSADTQYF. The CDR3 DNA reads TGTGCCAGCAGCTTAACTTTAAGCGGGAGCGCCGATACGCAGTATTTT.

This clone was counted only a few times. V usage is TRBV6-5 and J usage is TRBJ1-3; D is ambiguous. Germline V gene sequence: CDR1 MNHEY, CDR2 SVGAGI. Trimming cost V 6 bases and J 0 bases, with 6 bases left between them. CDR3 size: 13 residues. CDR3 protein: CASSLVSGNTIYF. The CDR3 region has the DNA TGTGCCAGCAGCTTGGTCTCTGGAAACACCATATATTTT.

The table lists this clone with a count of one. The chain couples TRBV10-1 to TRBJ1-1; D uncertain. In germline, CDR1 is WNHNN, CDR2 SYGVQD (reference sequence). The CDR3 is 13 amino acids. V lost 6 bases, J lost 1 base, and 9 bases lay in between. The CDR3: CASSLPTNTEAFF. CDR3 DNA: TGCGCCAGCAGCCTTCCTACGAACACTGAAGCTTTCTTT.

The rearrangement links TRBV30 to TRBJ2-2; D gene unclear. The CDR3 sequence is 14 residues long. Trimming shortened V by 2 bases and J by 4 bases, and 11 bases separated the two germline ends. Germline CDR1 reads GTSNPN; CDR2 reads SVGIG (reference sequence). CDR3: CAWSPGPGTGELFF. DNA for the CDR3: TGTGCCTGGAGTCCCGGGCCGGGCACCGGGGAGCTGTTTTTT.

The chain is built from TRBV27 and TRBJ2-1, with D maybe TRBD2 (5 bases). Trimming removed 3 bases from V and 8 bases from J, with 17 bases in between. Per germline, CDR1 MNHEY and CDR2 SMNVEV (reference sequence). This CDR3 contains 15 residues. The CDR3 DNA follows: TGTGCCAGCAGTTTTCGAGGGAGTAGTTGGGATGAGCAGTTCTTC. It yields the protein CASSFRGSSWDEQFF.

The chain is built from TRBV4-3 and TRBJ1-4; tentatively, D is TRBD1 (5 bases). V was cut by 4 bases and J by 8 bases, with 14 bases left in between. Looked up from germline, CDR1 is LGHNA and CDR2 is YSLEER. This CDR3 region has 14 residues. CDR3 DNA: TGCGCCAGCAGCCGGGACCTAAATCGGGAAAAACTGTTTTTT. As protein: CASSRDLNREKLFF.

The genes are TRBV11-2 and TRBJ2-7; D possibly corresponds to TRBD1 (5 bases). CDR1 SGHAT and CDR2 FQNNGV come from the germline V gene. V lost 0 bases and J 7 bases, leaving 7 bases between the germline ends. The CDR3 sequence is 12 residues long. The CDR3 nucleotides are TGTGCCAGCAGCTTAGATAGGGGTGAGCAGTACTTC. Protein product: CASSLDRGEQYF.

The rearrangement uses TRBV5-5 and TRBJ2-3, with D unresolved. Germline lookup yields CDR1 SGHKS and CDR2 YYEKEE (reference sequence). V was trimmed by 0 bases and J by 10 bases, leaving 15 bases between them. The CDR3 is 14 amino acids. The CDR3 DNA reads TGTGCCAGCAGCTTGGGACCAGAGAATCTCGCGCAGTATTTT. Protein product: CASSLGPENLAQYF. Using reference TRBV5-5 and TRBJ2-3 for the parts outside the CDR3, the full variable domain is DAGVTQSPTHLIKTRGQQVTLRCSPISGHKSVSWYQQVLGQGPQFIFQYYEKEERGRGNFPDRFSARQFPNYSSELNVNALLLGDSALYLCASSLGPENLAQYFGPGTRLTVL.

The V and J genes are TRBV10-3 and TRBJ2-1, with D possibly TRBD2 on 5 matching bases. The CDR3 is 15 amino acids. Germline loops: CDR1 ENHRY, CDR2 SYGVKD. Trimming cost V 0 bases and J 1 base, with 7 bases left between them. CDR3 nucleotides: TGTGCCATCAGTGAGTCGACTACGTCCTACAATGAGCAGTTCTTC. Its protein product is CAISESTTSYNEQFF.